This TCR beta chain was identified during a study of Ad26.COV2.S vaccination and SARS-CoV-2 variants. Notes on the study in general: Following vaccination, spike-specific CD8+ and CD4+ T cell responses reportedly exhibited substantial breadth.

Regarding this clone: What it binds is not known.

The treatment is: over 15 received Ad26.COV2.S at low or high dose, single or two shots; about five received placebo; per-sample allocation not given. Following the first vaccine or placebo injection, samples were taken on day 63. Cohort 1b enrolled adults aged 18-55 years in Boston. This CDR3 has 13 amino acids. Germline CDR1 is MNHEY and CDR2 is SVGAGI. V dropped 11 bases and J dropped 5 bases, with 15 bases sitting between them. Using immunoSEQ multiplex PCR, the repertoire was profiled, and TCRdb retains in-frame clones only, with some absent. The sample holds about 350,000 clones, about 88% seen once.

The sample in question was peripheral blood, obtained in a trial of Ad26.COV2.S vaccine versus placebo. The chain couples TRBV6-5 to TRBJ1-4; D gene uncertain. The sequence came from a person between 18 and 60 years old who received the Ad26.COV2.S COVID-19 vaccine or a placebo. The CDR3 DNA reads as TGTGCCGTTTCCGGGGTCGGGAATGAAAAACTGTTTTTT. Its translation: CAVSGVGNEKLFF.